A single TCR beta chain is shown here with its context. The junction differs from germline at one of its ends, possibly a read error. This sample is part of a study of blood T cell repertoires in COVID-19. This table comes from immunoSEQ multiplex PCR, and its TCRdb copy is limited to in-frame clones, with some not included. The data show about 92,000 clones, around three quarters seen once. The CDR3 contains 15 residues. The germline V gene has CDR1 SNHLY and CDR2 FYNNEI. The chain recombines TRBV2 with TRBJ2-2, with 8 bases lining up with TRBD2. The sample consisted of peripheral blood. The TCR was taken from a man between 50 and 59 years old who had recovered from COVID-19. CDR3 loop: CASSEPGGGTEELFF. CDR3 DNA: TGTGCCAGCAGTGAGCCGGGGGGGGGCACCGAGGAGCTGTTTTTT.